Listed here are 32 T cell receptor beta chains from one sample, sequenced in a study of blood T cell repertoires in COVID-19. Sequencing used immunoSEQ multiplex PCR; TCRdb keeps in-frame clones, though not all of them. The table includes around 28,000 clones, 89% detected once. What was sequenced was peripheral blood. The receptors shown here come from a human donor in a cohort sampled during active COVID-19.

The chain has TRBV18 and TRBJ1-1; weak D call: TRBD1 (5 bases). The CDR3 is made up of 15 amino acids. CDR1 KGHSH and CDR2 LQKENI come from the germline V gene. V was pared by 2 bases and J by 8 bases, with 18 bases between. The CDR3 nucleotides read TGTGCCAGCTCACCATCGGGGGGAACGTCGGGAGAAGCTTTCTTT. Translation: CASSPSGGTSGEAFF.

This clone is a singleton in its sample. Additional DNA sequences in this sample encode the identical CDR3. The CDR3 bases are TGCAGCGTCGCGGGGGGGCCTGGAGAGACCCAGTACTTC. Translated, it gives CSVAGGPGETQYF. The chain couples TRBV29-1 to TRBJ2-5, with 9 bases aligning to TRBD2. The CDR3 totals 13 residues. The J segment lost 4 bases and the V segment lost 6 bases, leaving 6 bases of the junction unmatched. The germline CDR1 and CDR2 sequences are SQVTM and ANQGSEA.

In this sample, this clone turned up once. V and J are TRBV9 and TRBJ2-1; 7 nucleotides agree with TRBD1. The CDR3 length is 15 residues. V was clipped by 6 bases and J by 0 bases; unmatched bases: 6. Germline V gives CDR1 SGDLS, CDR2 YYNGEE. The CDR3 coding sequence is TGTGCCAGCACCCAACGGACAGGCTCCTACAATGAGCAGTTCTTC. Amino acids: CASTQRTGSYNEQFF.

The chain has TRBV7-2 and TRBJ2-3, with a weak D call TRBD1 (6 bases). V was pared by 4 bases and J by 7 bases, with 12 bases between. Germline CDR1 and CDR2: SGHTA and FQGNSA. This CDR3 is 13 amino acids long. The DNA for the CDR3 is TGTGCCAGCAGCTCACTACAGGGCTATACGCAGTATTTT. It yields the protein CASSSLQGYTQYF. The full variable domain, completed using reference TRBV7-2 and TRBJ2-3, is GAGVSQSPSNKVTEKGKDVELRCDPISGHTALYWYRQSLGQGLEFLIYFQGNSAPDKSGLPSDRFSAERTGGSVSTLTIQRTQQEDSAVYLCASSSLQGYTQYFGPGTRLTVL.

This sequence joins TRBV5-1 and TRBJ1-5; D ambiguous. The CDR3 has 14 residues. Trimming shortened V by 4 bases and J by 1 base, and 9 bases separated the two germline ends. Germline lookup yields CDR1 SGHRS and CDR2 YFSETQ. The chain's CDR3 is CASSPAGSNQPQHF. The CDR3 DNA is TGCGCCAGCAGCCCAGCGGGGAGCAATCAGCCCCAGCATTTT. The full variable domain, its missing parts supplied by reference TRBV5-1 and TRBJ1-5, is KAGVTQTPRYLIKTRGQQVTLSCSPISGHRSVSWYQQTPGQGLQFLFEYFSETQRNKGNFPGRFSGRQFSNSRSEMNVSTLELGDSALYLCASSPAGSNQPQHFGDGTRLSIL.

The chain is built from TRBV29-1 and TRBJ1-1, with 7 bases aligning to TRBD1. Per the germline V gene, CDR1 is SQVTM and CDR2 is ANQGSEA. J gave up 5 bases and V 6 bases, and 9 bases lay outside the gene matches. The CDR3 loop spans 13 amino acids. The CDR3 DNA reads as TGCAGCGTGGACCGACAGGGCGGTACTGAAGCTTTCTTT. Protein sequence: CSVDRQGGTEAFF.

J is TRBJ2-6 and V is TRBV27; perhaps TRBD2 as D (5 bases). Trimming removed 0 bases at V and 4 bases at J, with 13 bases between. The germline V gene encodes CDR1 MNHEY and CDR2 SMNVEV (reference sequence). This CDR3 has 17 amino acids. The CDR3 nucleotides are TGTGCCAGCAGTTTATCGTATGGAGACTACGGGGCCAACGTCCTGACTTTC. Its protein product is CASSLSYGDYGANVLTF.

The genes are TRBV30 and TRBJ1-1; 9 bases line up with TRBD1. The CDR3 spans 13 residues. Looked up from germline, CDR1 is GTSNPN and CDR2 is SVGIG (reference sequence). V lost 4 bases and J lost 1; bases outside the gene matches: 1. The CDR3 DNA is TGTGCCTGGAAGGGACAGGGGAACACTGAAGCTTTCTTT. Encoded protein: CAWKGQGNTEAFF.

The chain uses TRBV5-5 and TRBJ1-1; a weak D match, TRBD1 (6 bases). This CDR3 spans 11 amino acids. Germline CDR1 reads SGHKS; CDR2 reads YYEKEE (reference sequence). The germline V and J ends were trimmed by 4 bases and 8 bases, with 9 bases remaining between them. In DNA, the CDR3 is TGTGCCAGCAGCCCTGGACAGGAAGCTTTCTTT. Translation: CASSPGQEAFF. The entire variable domain, with the rest obtained from reference TRBV5-5 and TRBJ1-1, is as follows: DAGVTQSPTHLIKTRGQQVTLRCSPISGHKSVSWYQQVLGQGPQFIFQYYEKEERGRGNFPDRFSARQFPNYSSELNVNALLLGDSALYLCASSPGQEAFFGQGTRLTVV.

J is TRBJ2-5 and V is TRBV4-2; TRBD2 aligns across 7 bases. Trimming removed 4 bases from V and 0 bases from J; junction bases left unmatched: 2. The CDR3 has 14 residues. Germline-derived CDR1 and CDR2 are LGHNA and YNFKEQ. CDR3 sequence: CASSRGGYQETQYF. CDR3 sequence (DNA): TGTGCCAGCAGCCGGGGGGGGTACCAAGAGACCCAGTACTTC.

This clone was seen a few times. V usage is TRBV4-2 and J usage is TRBJ1-1; D is unresolved. Trimming took off 0 bases at V and 0 bases at J, with 14 bases between the two ends. The germline CDR1 and CDR2 sequences are LGHNA and YNFKEQ. CDR3 length equals 17 residues. The CDR3 sequence: CASSQDGPEGMNTEAFF. The CDR3 bases are TGTGCCAGCAGCCAAGATGGGCCGGAAGGAATGAACACTGAAGCTTTCTTT.

The chain combines TRBV27 with TRBJ2-2, with D maybe TRBD1 (6 bases). The CDR3 is 14 residues long. Germline assignment: CDR1 MNHEY and CDR2 SMNVEV (reference sequence). Trimming cost V 7 bases and J 7 bases, with 16 bases left between them. CDR3 bases: TGTGCCAGCACCTCAAAGGGGGTCCTCGGGGAGCTGTTTTTT. Encoded protein: CASTSKGVLGELFF.

This chain uses TRBV7-8 with TRBJ1-1, with D tentatively TRBD1 (5 bases). Trimming stripped 4 bases from V and 1 base from J, with 13 bases between. The CDR3 has 15 residues. Germline-derived CDR1 and CDR2 are SGHVS and FQNEAQ. The CDR3 loop reads CASSSGRGGNTEAFF. CDR3 in DNA: TGTGCCAGCAGCTCAGGGAGGGGAGGGAACACTGAAGCTTTCTTT.

CDR3 in amino acids: CASSLTESYYEQYF. The CDR3 coding sequence is TGTGCCAGCAGCTTAACTGAATCATACTACGAGCAGTACTTC. V usage is TRBV7-8 and J usage is TRBJ2-7; no firm D call. The CDR3 contains 14 residues. Germline CDR1 SGHVS, CDR2 FQNEAQ. Trimming pared 2 bases from V and 3 bases from J, leaving 11 bases between.

For the CDR3, the DNA is TGCGCCAGCAGCTTGAGGACTTCGGTGAAGGGAAGCTCCTACGAGCAGTACTTC. Translation gives CASSLRTSVKGSSYEQYF. The V call is TRBV5-1, the J call TRBJ2-7, with D possibly TRBD2 on 5 matching bases. CDR1 and CDR2 from the germline V gene are SGHRS and YFSETQ. The V end lost 1 base, the J end lost 0 bases, and 20 bases lay between the germline ends. This CDR3 has 18 amino acids.

The rearrangement uses TRBV5-1 and TRBJ2-3; TRBD1 agrees at 7 bases. This CDR3 has 14 amino acids. The V gene's germline CDR1 is SGHRS and CDR2 YFSETQ. V was clipped by 2 bases and J by 5 bases; unmatched bases: 5. CDR3 DNA: TGCGCCAGCAGCTTCGGACAGGATGGAGATACGCAGTATTTT. This gives the protein CASSFGQDGDTQYF.

The chain employs TRBV19 and TRBJ1-5; no definite D call. Trimming stripped 5 bases from V and 4 bases from J, with 6 bases between. The CDR3 covers 12 residues. CDR1 LNHDA and CDR2 SQIVND come from the germline V gene (reference sequence). Here the CDR3 reads CASSGGNQPQHF. Here the CDR3 DNA reads TGTGCCAGTAGTGGAGGGAATCAGCCCCAGCATTTT.

This clone was picked up one time. The gene calls are TRBV18 and TRBJ1-3, with 9 positions matching TRBD1. Per the germline V gene, CDR1 is KGHSH and CDR2 is LQKENI. The CDR3 totals 16 residues. The ends lost 4 bases at V and 0 bases at J; junction bases unmatched: 4. CDR3 loop: CASSRDRVRSGNTIYF. The CDR3 DNA sequence: TGTGCCAGCTCACGGGACAGGGTCCGCTCTGGAAACACCATATATTTT.

The V and J genes are TRBV3-1 (or the pseudogene TRBV3-2) and TRBJ1-1; 8 bases agree with TRBD1. The CDR3 has 15 residues. V gave up 4 bases and J gave up 3 bases; unmatched junction bases: 7. Germline values: CDR1 LGHDT, CDR2 YNNKEL (reference sequence). This CDR3 is CASSPPGQAYTEAFF. The CDR3 nucleotides are TGTGCCAGCAGCCCTCCGGGACAGGCGTACACTGAAGCTTTCTTT.

This chain joins TRBV5-4 and TRBJ2-5, with D unresolved. With 4 bases removed from V and 4 bases from J, the gap between germline ends came to 5 bases. Germline CDR1 reads SGHNT; CDR2 reads YYREEE (reference sequence). The CDR3 consists of 11 residues. The CDR3 bases are TGTGCCAGCAGCGCCAGAGAGACCCAGTACTTC. Its translation is CASSARETQYF. Combining the CDR3 with reference TRBV5-4 and TRBJ2-5 gives the whole variable domain ETGVTQSPTHLIKTRGQQVTLRCSSQSGHNTVSWYQQALGQGPQFIFQYYREEENGRGNFPPRFSGLQFPNYSSELNVNALELDDSALYLCASSARETQYFGPGTRLLVL.

This rearrangement joins TRBV18 to TRBJ2-3, with D perhaps matching TRBD2 (7 bases). CDR3 length: 16 residues. Germline V CDR1 and CDR2: KGHSH, LQKENI. Deletions cut 5 bases from V and 2 bases from J, with 17 bases between. The CDR3: CASSSSRGAYTDTQYF. In nucleotides, the CDR3 is TGTGCCAGCTCATCGTCCCGGGGGGCATACACAGATACGCAGTATTTT.

The V gene is TRBV2, the J gene TRBJ1-2; TRBD1 aligns across 8 bases. Trimming removed 5 bases from V and 7 bases from J; junction bases left unmatched: 3. Germline assignment: CDR1 SNHLY and CDR2 FYNNEI. The CDR3 is 12 residues long. This CDR3 is CASSQGAFGYTF. The CDR3 nucleotides read TGTGCCAGCAGTCAGGGGGCTTTTGGCTACACCTTC.

The chain carries TRBV7-3 and TRBJ2-2; 8 nucleotides match TRBD2. The CDR3 contains 16 residues. The V and J ends lost 4 bases and 4 bases, in that order; junction bases with no gene match: 8. Germline V lookup: CDR1 SGHTA, CDR2 FQGTGA. CDR3 region: CASSSRTSRGTGELFF. CDR3 sequence (DNA): TGTGCCAGCAGCTCGAGGACTAGCCGTGGCACCGGGGAGCTGTTTTTT.

This chain joins TRBV3-1 (or the pseudogene TRBV3-2) and TRBJ2-7; no clear D gene. The CDR3 is 12 residues long. V was trimmed by 4 bases and J by 3 bases, leaving 7 bases between them. Germline assignment: CDR1 LGHDT and CDR2 YNNKEL (reference sequence). The CDR3 region is CASSLVSYEQYF. In DNA, the CDR3 is TGTGCCAGCAGCCTCGTTAGCTACGAGCAGTACTTC.

This chain joins TRBV7-9 and TRBJ2-2; no firm D call. Trimming stripped 1 base from V and 1 base from J, with 4 bases between. This CDR3 is built from 14 residues. CDR1 and CDR2 from the germline V gene are SEHNR and FQNEAQ (reference sequence). CDR3 DNA: TGTGCCAGCAGCTTAGATCGGAACACCGGGGAGCTGTTTTTT. It specifies CASSLDRNTGELFF.

V is TRBV27 and J is TRBJ2-7; D may be TRBD2 (6 bases). Germline V gives CDR1 MNHEY, CDR2 SMNVEV (reference sequence). With 5 bases removed from V and 3 bases from J, the gap between germline ends came to 14 bases. The CDR3 extends over 14 amino acids. CDR3 DNA sequence: TGTGCCAGCAGTCAGACGTGGGGAGGCTACGAGCAGTACTTC. Translation gives CASSQTWGGYEQYF.

CDR3 bases: TGTGCCAGTATTCGGTCAGGGGATGAAAAACTGTTTTTT. This gives the protein CASIRSGDEKLFF. The gene calls are TRBV19 and TRBJ1-4, with D tentatively TRBD1 (6 bases). The CDR3 loop spans 13 amino acids. The V gene lost 7 bases and the J gene lost 6 bases, with 12 bases spanning the gap. Per germline, CDR1 LNHDA and CDR2 SQIVND (reference sequence).

V is TRBV6-5 and J is TRBJ1-1; D gene uncertain. The CDR3 runs to 12 residues. CDR1 is MNHEY, CDR2 SVGAGI, per germline. The V and J ends lost 0 bases and 11 bases respectively, with 10 bases between them. DNA for the CDR3: TGTGCCAGCAGTTACTCGACTGGGGAGGCTTTCTTT. This gives the protein CASSYSTGEAFF.

J is TRBJ1-1 and V is TRBV9; 8 bases line up with TRBD1. The germline CDR1 and CDR2 sequences are SGDLS and YYNGEE. The CDR3 covers 13 residues. Unmatched junction bases numbered 1, after V lost 2 bases and J lost 4 bases. The DNA for the CDR3 is TGTGCCAGCAGCGTTACAGGGGGCACTGAAGCTTTCTTT. This sequence encodes CASSVTGGTEAFF.

V gene TRBV18 combines with J gene TRBJ1-2, with TRBD1 identical over 7 bases. Unmatched junction bases numbered 4, after V lost 0 bases and J lost 6 bases. Germline CDR1 KGHSH, CDR2 LQKENI. The CDR3 is 14 residues long. The CDR3 DNA follows: TGTGCCAGCTCACCACCTTTACAGGGGCATGGCTACACCTTC. It is translated as CASSPPLQGHGYTF.

V usage is TRBV19 and J usage is TRBJ2-1; 7 positions agree with TRBD2. Germline-derived CDR1 and CDR2 are LNHDA and SQIVND (reference sequence). The V segment lost 3 bases and the J segment 8 bases; nucleotides outside the gene matches: 10. The CDR3 runs 15 residues. The DNA for the CDR3 is TGTGCCAGTAGTATCCGTCGGGGGGTCGAGGATGAGCAGTTCTTC. Protein: CASSIRRGVEDEQFF.

V is TRBV7-2 and J is TRBJ1-6, with TRBD1 as a possible D gene (5 bases). With 4 bases removed from V and 5 bases from J, the gap between germline ends came to 12 bases. The CDR3 is 15 residues long. CDR1 is SGHTA, CDR2 FQGNSA, per germline. The DNA of the CDR3 is TGTGCCAGCAGCTCCAGGGTAGGCGATAATTCACCCCTCCACTTT. Translating it yields CASSSRVGDNSPLHF. The full variable domain, in which reference TRBV7-2 and TRBJ1-6 provide the parts outside the CDR3, is GAGVSQSPSNKVTEKGKDVELRCDPISGHTALYWYRQSLGQGLEFLIYFQGNSAPDKSGLPSDRFSAERTGGSVSTLTIQRTQQEDSAVYLCASSSRVGDNSPLHFGNGTRLTVT.